Each of the 9 T cell receptor beta chains below was sequenced from the same sample in a study of blood T cells in healthy people across ages. A second PCR of 7 to 11 cycles used a sample-barcoded 5' primer and a J-beta primer mix. MiXCR, run by TCRdb on the 5' RACE reads, gives a single entry per CDR3 protein. This table holds roughly 1,700,000 distinct CDR3 sequences, over 25% found once. The sample comprised blood. These receptors all stem from a woman between 25 and 40 years old in good health.

Points on this clonotype: Germline is not matched at one junction end, which may reflect a read error. CDR3 loop: CASSKAEANTEVFF. The CDR3 nucleotides read TGTGCCAGTAGTAAGGCAGAAGCGAACACTGAAGTTTTCTTT. The rearrangement uses TRBV19 and TRBJ1-1, with D unclear. This CDR3 has 14 amino acids. Germline CDR1 LNHDA, CDR2 SQIVND (reference sequence). The full variable domain, rest sourced from reference TRBV19 and TRBJ1-1, is DGGITQSPKYLFRKEGQNVTLSCEQNLNHDAMYWYRQDPGQGLRLIYYSQIVNDFQKGDIAEGYSVSREKKESFPLTVTSAQKNPTAFYLCASSKAEANTEVFFGQGTRLTVV.

This chain connects TRBV7-2 to TRBJ1-1; D is unclear. Per the germline V gene, CDR1 is SGHTA and CDR2 is FQGNSA. Trimming removed 3 bases at V and 0 bases at J, with 14 bases between. The CDR3 length is 16 residues. The chain's CDR3 is CASSFFGTTMNTEAFF. The CDR3 coding sequence is TGTGCCAGCAGCTTTTTCGGAACAACCATGAACACTGAAGCTTTCTTT. The full variable domain, with the rest looked up from reference TRBV7-2 and TRBJ1-1, is GAGVSQSPSNKVTEKGKDVELRCDPISGHTALYWYRQSLGQGLEFLIYFQGNSAPDKSGLPSDRFSAERTGGSVSTLTIQRTQQEDSAVYLCASSFFGTTMNTEAFFGQGTRLTVV.

The chain links TRBV20-1 to TRBJ2-7, with D possibly matching TRBD1 (6 bases). The CDR3 runs to 16 residues. Per germline, CDR1 DFQATT and CDR2 SNEGSKA (reference sequence). The V end lost 0 bases, the J end lost 3 bases, and 18 bases lay between the germline ends. The CDR3 DNA sequence: TGCAGTGCTAGAGATCTAGTCCCCCGCAGGGGCTACGAGCAGTACTTC. Translation gives CSARDLVPRRGYEQYF.

The table lists this clonotype with a few counts. This sequence joins TRBV4-1 and TRBJ1-5; TRBD1 might be the D (6 bases). The germline V gene has CDR1 MGHRA and CDR2 YSYEKL. V dropped 0 bases and J dropped 2 bases, with 8 bases sitting between them. CDR3 length: 15 amino acids. In nucleotides, the CDR3 is TGCGCCAGCAGCCAAGAGGCAGGGGGCAATCAGCCCCAGCATTTT. Amino acid sequence: CASSQEAGGNQPQHF.

The V gene is TRBV7-9, the J gene TRBJ1-2; D is unresolved. This CDR3 has 15 residues. Trimming took off 1 base at V and 2 bases at J, with 11 bases between the two ends. Per the germline V gene, CDR1 is SEHNR and CDR2 is FQNEAQ (reference sequence). This CDR3 is CASSLDPYSNYGYTF. The CDR3 DNA reads as TGTGCCAGCAGCTTAGACCCCTACAGCAACTATGGCTACACCTTC.

The chain joins TRBV20-1 to TRBJ2-5; 7 positions agree with TRBD2. The J call may be faulty, since TRBJ2-7 better matches the DNA end. This CDR3 has 13 amino acids. CDR1 DFQATT and CDR2 SNEGSKA come from the germline V gene (reference sequence). The CDR3 nucleotides read TGCAGTGCAAGGGACGGGAGGCTCTACGAGCAGTACTTC. Protein: CSARDGRLYEQYF.

The chain has TRBV6-2 or TRBV6-3 and TRBJ2-7; D is unclear. The CDR3 has 14 amino acids. V lost 0 bases to trimming and J lost 2 bases, with 8 bases between them. CDR1 MNHEY and CDR2 SVGEGT come from the germline V gene. The CDR3 is CASSYSTVAYEQYF. The DNA for the CDR3 is TGTGCCAGCAGTTACTCGACGGTGGCCTACGAGCAGTACTTC.

The chain carries TRBV6-2 or TRBV6-3 and TRBJ2-1; the match to TRBD1 covers 12 bases. Germline V gene data show CDR1 as MNHEY and CDR2 as SVGEGT. J was trimmed by 12 bases and V by 3 bases; bases with no gene match: 3. There are 13 residues in the CDR3. The CDR3 DNA is TGTGCCAGCAGTTATGGGACAGGGGGCTCGCAGTTCTTC. Translated, it gives CASSYGTGGSQFF.

The chain is built from TRBV4-2 and TRBJ1-5; maybe TRBD1 (5 bases). CDR3 length: 15 amino acids. Trimming stripped 1 base from V and 7 bases from J, with 14 bases between. Germline CDR1 reads LGHNA; CDR2 reads YNFKEQ. The CDR3 nucleotides are TGTGCCAGCAGCCAAGGGCAGGGAGGAGGCCAGCCCCAGCATTTT. Encoded protein: CASSQGQGGGQPQHF.